This entry lists 27 T cell receptor beta chains sequenced from one sample in a study of blood T cell repertoires in COVID-19 (dated by TCRdb to 2020 to 2021). Library prep was done by the immunoSEQ multiplex PCR assay. TCRdb took over this immuneACCESS table, retaining in-frame rearrangements with V and J assigned. Such tables are incomplete; in checked studies, under half of the missing clones stem from an unresolved V gene, and the remainder is unexplained. The sample table lists some 220,000 clones, 65% to 85% of them with a count of one. The top ten hold 13% of the sample. Sequencing was carried out using peripheral blood. The receptors here all came from a human donor in a cohort sampled during active COVID-19.

The chain couples TRBV4-2 to TRBJ2-7; possibly TRBD2 for D (5 bases). V gave up 3 bases and J gave up 7 bases, with 10 bases separating them. The CDR3 has 12 residues. Per the germline V gene, CDR1 is LGHNA and CDR2 is YNFKEQ. The CDR3 DNA reads as TGTGCCAGCAGCCATCGTACGGGGGAGCAGTACTTC. It codes for CASSHRTGEQYF.

The chain employs TRBV28 and TRBJ2-7, with D uncertain. CDR3 size: 16 residues. Germline assignment: CDR1 MDHEN and CDR2 SYDVKM. V lost 1 base and J 2 bases, leaving 15 bases between the germline ends. The CDR3 nucleotides read TGTGCCAGCAGTTTATCTTCCCAGCCCCGGGCCTACGAGCAGTACTTC. This sequence encodes CASSLSSQPRAYEQYF.

This clone came up a few times. The chain couples TRBV4-1 to TRBJ1-1, with D unresolved. Trimming took 2 bases from V and 2 from J, leaving 12 bases between them. The CDR3 extends over 15 amino acids. Germline V gene data show CDR1 as MGHRA and CDR2 as YSYEKL. The CDR3 reads CASSQTVVLNTEAFF. CDR3 sequence (DNA): TGCGCCAGCAGCCAAACGGTAGTTCTTAACACTGAAGCTTTCTTT.

This chain links TRBV5-6 with TRBJ1-1, with D unresolved. Germline lookup yields CDR1 SGHDT and CDR2 YYEEEE. The V gene lost 4 bases and the J gene lost 1 base, with 8 bases spanning the gap. This CDR3 region has 13 residues. CDR3 amino acids: CASSPDKNTEAFF. DNA of the CDR3: TGTGCCAGCAGCCCCGACAAGAACACTGAAGCTTTCTTT.

This sequence joins TRBV19 and TRBJ2-2; 10 nucleotides align to TRBD1. The trim removed 1 base at V and 5 bases at J, leaving 4 bases unmatched. The CDR3 contains 16 residues. Germline CDR1 is LNHDA and CDR2 is SQIVND (reference sequence). The CDR3 DNA reads TGTGCCAGTAGTATAGGGCCGGGACAGGGGACCGGGGAGCTGTTTTTT. Protein product: CASSIGPGQGTGELFF.

CDR3 region: CASSPIPPTGSYEQYF. CDR3 bases: TGTGCCAGCTCACCAATACCCCCGACAGGATCCTACGAGCAGTACTTC. J is TRBJ2-7 and V is TRBV18; D is possibly TRBD1 (6 bases). The V end lost 2 bases, the J end lost 1 base, and 15 bases lay between the germline ends. The CDR3 runs to 16 residues. CDR1 is KGHSH, CDR2 LQKENI, per germline.

This chain joins TRBV2 and TRBJ1-2; D possibly corresponds to TRBD1 (6 bases). The length of the CDR3 is 15 residues. V shed 3 bases and J shed 8 bases, with 19 bases lying between them. Germline lookup yields CDR1 SNHLY and CDR2 FYNNEI. The CDR3 nucleotides read TGTGCCAGCAGTGATGACCGTACAGGGCGTCAAGGCTACACCTTC. It encodes CASSDDRTGRQGYTF.

This chain joins TRBV27 and TRBJ1-2; D not resolved. The CDR3 loop spans 16 amino acids. Germline CDR1 MNHEY, CDR2 SMNVEV (reference sequence). The germline V and J ends were trimmed by 0 bases and 2 bases, with 13 bases remaining between them. DNA for the CDR3: TGTGCCAGCAGTTTATCGGCGGGGAGCGGGAACTATGGCTACACCTTC. This encodes CASSLSAGSGNYGYTF.

The chain joins TRBV6-5 to TRBJ2-1; possible D gene TRBD1, 6 bases. Germline lookup yields CDR1 MNHEY and CDR2 SVGAGI. V dropped 6 bases and J dropped 4 bases, with 10 bases sitting between them. The CDR3 is 13 residues long. This CDR3 reads CASRQGLYNEQFF. CDR3 nucleotides: TGTGCCAGCAGACAGGGCCTATACAATGAGCAGTTCTTC.

V is TRBV14 and J is TRBJ1-3; D not resolved. The CDR3 is 12 residues long. Germline CDR1 and CDR2: SGHDN and FVKESK. V was shortened by 8 bases and J by 0 bases, with 5 bases between the two germline ends. Written as DNA, the CDR3 is TGTGCCAGCGAGAGCTCTGGAAACACCATATATTTT. As protein: CASESSGNTIYF.

This sequence joins TRBV18 and TRBJ2-1; 7 bases line up with TRBD2. CDR1 is KGHSH, CDR2 LQKENI, per germline. This CDR3 is 15 amino acids long. J gave up 5 bases and V 3 bases, and 7 bases lay outside the gene matches. The CDR3 region is CASSPPGGWNNEQFF. The CDR3, as DNA: TGTGCCAGCTCACCGCCGGGGGGATGGAACAATGAGCAGTTCTTC.

A few counts support this clone. The rearrangement joins TRBV10-3 to TRBJ1-1, with 8 positions matching TRBD1. The germline gives CDR1 ENHRY, CDR2 SYGVKD. This CDR3 has 15 residues. V lost 7 bases to trimming and J lost 0 bases; unmatched junction nucleotides: 7. The CDR3 is CAITRDRQMNTEAFF. In DNA, the CDR3 is TGTGCCATCACTAGGGACAGGCAGATGAACACTGAAGCTTTCTTT.

V and J are TRBV10-3 and TRBJ2-3; 10 bases are shared with TRBD2. V lost 3 bases and J lost 3; bases outside the gene matches: 18. The CDR3 length is 20 residues. From germline, CDR1 is ENHRY and CDR2 SYGVKD. For the CDR3, the DNA is TGTGCCATCAGTGAACTTTTGAGGGAAGCCTCTAGCGGGGGAACAGATACGCAGTATTTT. This encodes CAISELLREASSGGTDTQYF.

This clone was counted once. The chain is built from TRBV7-2 and TRBJ1-5; TRBD1 agrees at 7 bases. The CDR3 has 14 amino acids. Germline-derived CDR1 and CDR2 are SGHTA and FQGNSA. Trimming removed 5 bases from V and 2 bases from J; junction bases left unmatched: 3. The CDR3 DNA reads TGTGCCAGCAGCCTCGACAGGGGCAATCAGCCCCAGCATTTT. Residues: CASSLDRGNQPQHF. The entire variable domain, with the rest obtained from reference TRBV7-2 and TRBJ1-5, is as follows: GAGVSQSPSNKVTEKGKDVELRCDPISGHTALYWYRQSLGQGLEFLIYFQGNSAPDKSGLPSDRFSAERTGGSVSTLTIQRTQQEDSAVYLCASSLDRGNQPQHFGDGTRLSIL.

The gene calls are TRBV20-1 and TRBJ2-4, with 7 bases matching TRBD1. Germline trimming cut 5 bases from V and 6 bases from J; bases unmatched to any gene: 1. This CDR3 comprises 11 residues. Germline loops: CDR1 DFQATT, CDR2 SNEGSKA (reference sequence). The CDR3 reads CSADRVNIQYF. The CDR3 DNA is TGCAGTGCTGACAGGGTAAACATTCAGTACTTC.

This rearrangement joins TRBV24-1 to TRBJ2-1; 11 nucleotides line up with TRBD1. This CDR3 comprises 15 residues. Trimming removed 6 bases from V and 6 bases from J; junction bases left unmatched: 6. Germline V gives CDR1 KGHDR, CDR2 SFDVKD. The CDR3 is CATSPPGTGGNEQFF. In DNA, the CDR3 is TGTGCCACCAGTCCGCCAGGGACAGGGGGCAATGAGCAGTTCTTC.

The J gene is TRBJ1-6, the V gene TRBV5-1; weak D call: TRBD1 (6 bases). Per the germline V gene, CDR1 is SGHRS and CDR2 is YFSETQ. This CDR3 is 17 amino acids long. Deletions cut 3 bases from V and 4 bases from J, with 17 bases between. The CDR3 DNA follows: TGCGCCAGCAGCTCTGCCGAGACAGGCCTTTATAATTCACCCCTCCACTTT. It specifies CASSSAETGLYNSPLHF.

The genes are TRBV19 and TRBJ2-7; 12 bases fit TRBD1. Germline V CDR1 and CDR2: LNHDA, SQIVND (reference sequence). The J segment lost 4 bases and the V segment lost 6 bases, leaving 7 bases of the junction unmatched. CDR3 length: 15 amino acids. The chain's CDR3 is CASSPGQGAAYEQYF. The DNA for the CDR3 is TGTGCCAGTAGCCCGGGACAGGGGGCGGCGTACGAGCAGTACTTC.

This chain connects TRBV7-6 to TRBJ2-5; 8 nucleotides agree with TRBD1. This CDR3 is 16 amino acids long. The germline gives CDR1 SGHVS, CDR2 FNYEAQ. The trim removed 4 bases at V and 5 bases at J, leaving 12 bases unmatched. The chain's CDR3 is CASSSGSGRGLETQYF. CDR3 DNA: TGTGCCAGCAGCTCCGGATCCGGCAGGGGGCTCGAGACCCAGTACTTC.

The chain uses TRBV6-2 or TRBV6-3 and TRBJ1-5, with 8 nucleotides matching TRBD1. Germline CDR1 is MNHEY and CDR2 is SVGEGT. The V segment lost 5 bases and the J segment 5 bases; nucleotides outside the gene matches: 2. The CDR3 is 13 amino acids. The CDR3 DNA is TGTGCCAGCAGTCCGACAGGGGATCAGCCCCAGCATTTT. Protein sequence: CASSPTGDQPQHF.

The V call is TRBV7-9, the J call TRBJ2-6, with a weak D call TRBD1 (6 bases). This CDR3 is 15 amino acids long. Germline-derived CDR1 and CDR2 are SEHNR and FQNEAQ (reference sequence). The ends were cut back, 6 bases at V and 4 bases at J, with 13 bases in the middle. The CDR3 DNA follows: TGTGCCAGCAGACGTGGGACAACCGGGGCCAACGTCCTGACTTTC. This gives the protein CASRRGTTGANVLTF.

The rearrangement links TRBV7-2 to TRBJ1-1; TRBD1 matches 9 bases. CDR1 is SGHTA and CDR2 is FQGNSA in the germline V gene. Losses at the gene ends were 3 bases for V and 6 bases for J; bases not matched to a gene: 5. The CDR3 is 14 residues long. In DNA form, the CDR3 reads TGTGCCAGCAGCTTGAACAGGGGGCAGGCTGAAGCTTTCTTT. This translates into CASSLNRGQAEAFF.

The gene calls are TRBV7-9 and TRBJ2-4; TRBD2 aligns across 7 bases. The V and J ends lost 5 bases and 0 bases, in that order; junction bases with no gene match: 7. The CDR3 sequence is 16 residues long. Germline V CDR1 and CDR2: SEHNR, FQNEAQ (reference sequence). CDR3 region: CASSPGEGLAKNIQYF. The CDR3 nucleotides read TGTGCCAGCAGCCCGGGGGAGGGCCTAGCCAAAAACATTCAGTACTTC.

The chain carries TRBV9 and TRBJ1-2; TRBD1 matches at 7 bases. In germline, CDR1 is SGDLS, CDR2 YYNGEE. This CDR3 comprises 14 residues. V shed 3 bases, J shed 4 bases, and the junction held 6 bases outside the gene matches. CDR3 in DNA: TGTGCCAGCAGCGCTGTTGACAGGGTCTATGGCTACACCTTC. Its protein is CASSAVDRVYGYTF.

The chain uses TRBV19 and TRBJ2-3, with 9 bases matching TRBD2. The CDR3 sequence is 15 residues long. Germline trimming cut 7 bases from V and 2 bases from J; bases unmatched to any gene: 7. From germline, CDR1 is LNHDA and CDR2 SQIVND (reference sequence). The CDR3 spells CASKEAGGYTDTQYF. CDR3 DNA sequence: TGTGCCAGTAAGGAAGCGGGGGGCTACACAGATACGCAGTATTTT.

This clone was counted a few times. This chain links TRBV2 with TRBJ2-7; 9 bases match TRBD1. CDR1 is SNHLY, CDR2 FYNNEI, per germline. J gave up 4 bases and V 2 bases, and 3 bases lay outside the gene matches. CDR3 length equals 14 residues. In nucleotides, the CDR3 is TGTGCCAGCAGTGAAAGGACAGGGGTTTACGAGCAGTACTTC. Encoded protein: CASSERTGVYEQYF.

This clone occurred once. The gene calls are TRBV10-3 and TRBJ2-3; TRBD1 aligns across 9 bases. V was pared by 7 bases and J by 3 bases, with 5 bases of the junction left unmatched. Germline values: CDR1 ENHRY, CDR2 SYGVKD. CDR3 length equals 14 residues. The CDR3 reads CAITKQGATDTQYF. The CDR3 DNA reads TGTGCCATCACCAAACAGGGGGCGACAGATACGCAGTATTTT.